This passage covers 7 T cell receptor beta chains from one sample sequenced in a study of OX40 agonist ivuxolimab in advanced cancers. Sequenced by immunoSEQ multiplex PCR; TCRdb stores in-frame clones only, minus some. The sample lists tens of thousands of clones, approximately 89% occurring once. The sample in question was CD4+ or CD8+ T cells sorted from blood, obtained in a trial of the OX40 agonist ivuxolimab. The origin of the receptors is an adult with an advanced solid tumor such as melanoma, head and neck, liver or kidney cancer.

A single count supports this clone. This chain uses TRBV7-2 with TRBJ1-1; weak D call: TRBD1 (5 bases). CDR3 size: 13 residues. Germline values: CDR1 SGHTA, CDR2 FQGNSA. V was pared by 4 bases and J by 2 bases, with 8 bases between. The CDR3 DNA reads TGTGCCAGCAGCTCGGGACCTAACACTGAAGCTTTCTTT. It encodes CASSSGPNTEAFF.

The chain employs TRBV20-1 and TRBJ1-1; D gene uncertain. V gave up 0 bases and J gave up 11 bases, with 7 bases separating them. Germline V gene data show CDR1 as DFQATT and CDR2 as SNEGSKA (reference sequence). This CDR3 contains 10 residues. The CDR3, as DNA: TGCAGTGCTAGAGATCTACGCGCTTTCTTT. It is translated as CSARDLRAFF.

The V call is TRBV5-5, the J call TRBJ1-1, with a weak D call TRBD1 (6 bases). Germline CDR1 reads SGHKS; CDR2 reads YYEKEE (reference sequence). There are 15 residues in the CDR3. Trimming took 3 bases from V and 5 from J, leaving 17 bases between them. The CDR3 DNA sequence: TGTGCCAGCAGCTCCGTATTGGGGGCAGGTACTGAAGCTTTCTTT. Translated, it gives CASSSVLGAGTEAFF. The variable domain in full, completed from reference TRBV5-5 and TRBJ1-1, reads DAGVTQSPTHLIKTRGQQVTLRCSPISGHKSVSWYQQVLGQGPQFIFQYYEKEERGRGNFPDRFSARQFPNYSSELNVNALLLGDSALYLCASSSVLGAGTEAFFGQGTRLTVV.

The chain is built from TRBV27 and TRBJ1-2, with D unresolved. CDR1 MNHEY and CDR2 SMNVEV come from the germline V gene (reference sequence). V was shortened by 3 bases and J by 6 bases, with 17 bases between the two germline ends. The CDR3 contains 15 residues. The CDR3 DNA reads TGTGCCAGCAGTTTGTCGGTGGCCTTAGCGGATGGCTACACCTTC. Translated, it gives CASSLSVALADGYTF.

This clone was detected only once. This chain links TRBV11-2 with TRBJ1-1; no firm D call. This CDR3 comprises 14 residues. The germline CDR1 and CDR2 sequences are SGHAT and FQNNGV. Deletions cut 3 bases from V and 3 bases from J, with 11 bases between. The CDR3 nucleotides are TGTGCCAGCAGCTTGGCGCCGGATCACACTGAAGCTTTCTTT. Protein product: CASSLAPDHTEAFF.

The CDR3 DNA follows: TGTGCCAGCAGTTCCCCCGGACGGAACTCCTACGAGCAGTACTTC. This codes for CASSSPGRNSYEQYF. The rearrangement joins TRBV6-5 to TRBJ2-7, with D uncertain. The V end was cut by 4 bases, the J end by 0 bases, with 13 bases between. This CDR3 contains 15 residues. CDR1 and CDR2 from the germline V gene are MNHEY and SVGAGI.

The chain is built from TRBV6-5 and TRBJ1-2, with a tentative D call TRBD1 (6 bases). The CDR3 is 13 amino acids. CDR1 is MNHEY, CDR2 SVGAGI, per germline. Deletions cut 6 bases from V and 4 bases from J, with 12 bases between. Written as DNA, the CDR3 is TGTGCCAGCAGAGCCGGGACAACCTATGGCTACACCTTC. Its translation is CASRAGTTYGYTF.